This TCR beta chain was identified during a study of blood T cell repertoires in COVID-19. For the study at large: Donors in the United States, Italy and Spain gave samples during acute or convalescent COVID-19. Sources were T cells, B-cell-depleted T cells, or PBMCs; the material itself was cDNA or gDNA.

With 2 bases removed from V and 5 bases from J, the gap between germline ends came to 14 bases. CDR1 is SGHRS, CDR2 YFSETQ, per germline. The CDR3 has 16 residues. In the original workflow: Reference gene primer amplification yielded estimated nucleated cell counts. The protocol was immunoSEQ multiplex PCR, while the TCRdb copy is restricted to in-frame clones and leaves out a portion. V and J calls and clone size are those listed in that table; D and trimming were worked out from the DNA. This repertoire shows around 160,000 clones, almost 85% found once; its top ten account for 13% to 15%. The sequencing sample was made of peripheral blood. This TCR came from a human donor with acute or convalescent COVID-19. The donor label of this sample is uncertain. The chain links TRBV5-1 to TRBJ1-6; D uncertain. The CDR3 DNA reads TGCGCCAGCAGCTTATGGGCAGGAGGAAATAATTCACCCCTCCACTTT. It codes for CASSLWAGGNNSPLHF.